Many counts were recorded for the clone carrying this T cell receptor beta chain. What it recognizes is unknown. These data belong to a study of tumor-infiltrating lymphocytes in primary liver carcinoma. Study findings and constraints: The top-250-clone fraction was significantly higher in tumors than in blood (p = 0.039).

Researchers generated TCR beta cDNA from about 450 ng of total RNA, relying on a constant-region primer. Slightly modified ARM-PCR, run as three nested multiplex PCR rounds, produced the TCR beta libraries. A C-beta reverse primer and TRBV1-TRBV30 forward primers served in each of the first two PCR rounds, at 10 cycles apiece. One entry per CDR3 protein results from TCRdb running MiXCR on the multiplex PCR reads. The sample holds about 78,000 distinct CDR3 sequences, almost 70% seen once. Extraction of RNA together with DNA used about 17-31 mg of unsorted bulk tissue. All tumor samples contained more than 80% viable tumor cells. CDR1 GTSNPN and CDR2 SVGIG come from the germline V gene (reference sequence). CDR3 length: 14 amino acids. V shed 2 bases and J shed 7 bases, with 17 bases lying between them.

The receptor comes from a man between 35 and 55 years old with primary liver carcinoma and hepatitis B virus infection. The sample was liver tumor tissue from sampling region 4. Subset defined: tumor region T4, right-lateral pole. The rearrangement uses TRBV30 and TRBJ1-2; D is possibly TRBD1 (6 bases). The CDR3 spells CAWSRNRGYGGYTF. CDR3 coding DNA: TGTGCCTGGAGTAGGAATAGGGGGTATGGTGGCTACACCTTC.